A few counts support the clone carrying this T cell receptor beta chain. Participants were placed into cohorts based on the clinical history they reported. The CDR3 extends over 13 amino acids. From germline, CDR1 is LGHDT and CDR2 YNNKEL (reference sequence). The V and J ends lost 4 bases and 4 bases respectively, with 10 bases between them. Sequencing was performed with immunoSEQ multiplex PCR; in TCRdb, only in-frame clones are kept and a portion is missing. This table holds 150,000 to 200,000 clones, 75% to 85% found once. This entry is derived from a study of blood T cell repertoires in COVID-19. Turning to the study itself: The cDNA or gDNA used as material had been derived from T cells, B-cell-depleted T cells, or PBMCs.

The chain is built from TRBV3-1 (or the pseudogene TRBV3-2) and TRBJ1-2, with D unresolved. This clonotype originated in a man between 50 and 59 years old who had recovered from COVID-19. Sequences were obtained from PBMCs or T cells enriched from blood (not recorded which). For the CDR3, the DNA is TGTGCCAGCAGCCGAGATCAAATCTATGGCTACACCTTC. Translated, it gives CASSRDQIYGYTF.